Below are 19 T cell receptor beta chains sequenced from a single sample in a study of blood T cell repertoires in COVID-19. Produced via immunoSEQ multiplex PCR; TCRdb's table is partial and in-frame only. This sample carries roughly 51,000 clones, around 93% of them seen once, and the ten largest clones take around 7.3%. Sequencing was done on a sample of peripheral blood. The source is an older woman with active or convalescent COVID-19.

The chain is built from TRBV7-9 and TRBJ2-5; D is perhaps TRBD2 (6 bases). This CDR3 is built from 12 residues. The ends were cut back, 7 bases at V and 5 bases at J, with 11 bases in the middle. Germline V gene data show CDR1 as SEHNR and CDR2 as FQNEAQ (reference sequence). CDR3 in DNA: TGTGCCAGCATCCGGGACTTGGAGACCCAGTACTTC. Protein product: CASIRDLETQYF.

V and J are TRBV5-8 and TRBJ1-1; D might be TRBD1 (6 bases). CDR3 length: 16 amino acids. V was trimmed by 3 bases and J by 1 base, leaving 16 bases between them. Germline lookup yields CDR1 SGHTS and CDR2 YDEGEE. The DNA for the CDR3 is TGTGCCAGCAGCTCTCCGGGCAGGGGCGGGAACACTGAAGCTTTCTTT. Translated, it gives CASSSPGRGGNTEAFF.

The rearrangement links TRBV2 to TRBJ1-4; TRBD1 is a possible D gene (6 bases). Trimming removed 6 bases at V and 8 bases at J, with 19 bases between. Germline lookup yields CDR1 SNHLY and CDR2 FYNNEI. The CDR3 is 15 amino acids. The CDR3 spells CASSGTRGSGEKLFF. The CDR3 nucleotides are TGTGCCAGCAGCGGAACGAGGGGGTCGGGGGAAAAACTGTTTTTT. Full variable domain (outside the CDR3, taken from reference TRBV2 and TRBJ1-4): EPEVTQTPSHQVTQMGQEVILRCVPISNHLYFYWYRQILGQKVEFLVSFYNNEISEKSEIFDDQFSVERPDGSNFTLKIRSTKLEDSAMYFCASSGTRGSGEKLFFGSGTQLSVL.

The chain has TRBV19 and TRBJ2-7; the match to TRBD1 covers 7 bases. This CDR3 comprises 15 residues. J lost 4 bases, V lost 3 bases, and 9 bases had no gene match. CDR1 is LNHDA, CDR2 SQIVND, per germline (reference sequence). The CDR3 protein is CASSMKGQGEYEQYF. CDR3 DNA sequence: TGTGCCAGTAGTATGAAAGGGCAGGGGGAATACGAGCAGTACTTC.

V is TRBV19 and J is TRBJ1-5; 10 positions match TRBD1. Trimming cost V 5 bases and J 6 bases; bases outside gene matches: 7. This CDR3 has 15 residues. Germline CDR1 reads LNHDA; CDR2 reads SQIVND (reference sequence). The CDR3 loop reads CASSRGQGEGQPQHF. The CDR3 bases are TGTGCCAGTAGTCGCGGACAGGGGGAAGGTCAGCCCCAGCATTTT. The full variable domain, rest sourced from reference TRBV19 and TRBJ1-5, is DGGITQSPKYLFRKEGQNVTLSCEQNLNHDAMYWYRQDPGQGLRLIYYSQIVNDFQKGDIAEGYSVSREKKESFPLTVTSAQKNPTAFYLCASSRGQGEGQPQHFGDGTRLSIL.

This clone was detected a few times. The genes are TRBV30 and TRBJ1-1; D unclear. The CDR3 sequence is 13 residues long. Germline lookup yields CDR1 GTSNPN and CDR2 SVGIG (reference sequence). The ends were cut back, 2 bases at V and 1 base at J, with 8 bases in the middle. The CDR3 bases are TGTGCCTGGAGTCCTTTCTCGAACACTGAAGCTTTCTTT. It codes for CAWSPFSNTEAFF.

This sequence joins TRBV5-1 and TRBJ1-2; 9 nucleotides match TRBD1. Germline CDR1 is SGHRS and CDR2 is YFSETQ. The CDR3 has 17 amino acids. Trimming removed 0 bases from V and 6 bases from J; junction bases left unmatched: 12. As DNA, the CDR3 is TGCGCCAGCAGCTTGGACCCTCCGGGACAGGGTCGGCATGGCTACACCTTC. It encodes CASSLDPPGQGRHGYTF.

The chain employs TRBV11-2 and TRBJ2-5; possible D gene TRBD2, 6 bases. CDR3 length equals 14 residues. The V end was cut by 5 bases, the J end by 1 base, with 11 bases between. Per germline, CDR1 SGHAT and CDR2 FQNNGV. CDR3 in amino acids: CASSPRGLQETQYF. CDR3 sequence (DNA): TGTGCCAGCAGCCCGCGGGGACTCCAAGAGACCCAGTACTTC.

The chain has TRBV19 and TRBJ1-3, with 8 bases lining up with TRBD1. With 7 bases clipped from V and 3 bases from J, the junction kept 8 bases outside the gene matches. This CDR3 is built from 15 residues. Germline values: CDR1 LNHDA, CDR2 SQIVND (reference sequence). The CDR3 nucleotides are TGTGCCAGTACCGAGACAGGGGTCCTTGGAAACACCATATATTTT. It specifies CASTETGVLGNTIYF.

The CDR3 region is CASSPTSGGEKQFF. The CDR3 DNA follows: TGTGCCAGCAGCCCCACTAGCGGGGGGGAAAAGCAGTTCTTC. The chain links TRBV6-4 to TRBJ2-1; 13 nucleotides line up with TRBD2. The germline V gene encodes CDR1 MRHNA and CDR2 SNTAGT. The CDR3 sequence is 14 residues long. Trimming at V came to 6 bases and at J to 11 bases, leaving 7 bases not matched to a gene.

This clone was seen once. The DNA of the CDR3 is TGTGCCAGCAGTTCCAGAGCGGGAGGGGGTCCAGATACGCAGTATTTT. It encodes CASSSRAGGGPDTQYF. V is TRBV28 and J is TRBJ2-3; 10 bases are shared with TRBD2. The CDR3 has 16 amino acids. Per germline, CDR1 MDHEN and CDR2 SYDVKM. V lost 4 bases to trimming and J lost 4 bases; unmatched junction nucleotides: 8.

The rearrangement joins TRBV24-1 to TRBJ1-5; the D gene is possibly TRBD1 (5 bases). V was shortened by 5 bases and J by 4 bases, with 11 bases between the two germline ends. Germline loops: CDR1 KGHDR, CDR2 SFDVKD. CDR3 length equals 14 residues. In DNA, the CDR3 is TGTGCCACCAGTGGGGGGGAGAAAAATCAGCCCCAGCATTTT. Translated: CATSGGEKNQPQHF.

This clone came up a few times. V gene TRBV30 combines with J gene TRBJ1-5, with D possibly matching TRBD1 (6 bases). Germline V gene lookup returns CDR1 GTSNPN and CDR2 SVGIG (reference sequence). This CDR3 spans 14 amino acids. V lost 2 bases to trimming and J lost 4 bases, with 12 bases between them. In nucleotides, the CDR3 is TGTGCCTGGAGTATCGGACAGATTAATCAGCCCCAGCATTTT. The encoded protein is CAWSIGQINQPQHF.

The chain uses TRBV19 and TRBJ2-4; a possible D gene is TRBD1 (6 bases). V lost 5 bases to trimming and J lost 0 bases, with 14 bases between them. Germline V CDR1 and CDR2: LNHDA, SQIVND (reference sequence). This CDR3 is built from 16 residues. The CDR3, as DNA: TGTGCCAGTAGTCCTATCCGACAGGTAGCCAAAAACATTCAGTACTTC. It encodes CASSPIRQVAKNIQYF.

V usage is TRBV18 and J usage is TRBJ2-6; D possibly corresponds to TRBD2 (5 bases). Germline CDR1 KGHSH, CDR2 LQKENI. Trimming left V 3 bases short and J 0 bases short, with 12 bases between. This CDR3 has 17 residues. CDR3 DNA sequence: TGTGCCAGCTCACCGTTTGACGGAGGCTCTGGGGCCAACGTCCTGACTTTC. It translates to CASSPFDGGSGANVLTF. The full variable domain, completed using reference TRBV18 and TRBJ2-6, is NAGVMQNPRHLVRRRGQEARLRCSPMKGHSHVYWYRQLPEEGLKFMVYLQKENIIDESGMPKERFSAEFPKEGPSILRIQQVVRGDSAAYFCASSPFDGGSGANVLTFGAGSRLTVL.

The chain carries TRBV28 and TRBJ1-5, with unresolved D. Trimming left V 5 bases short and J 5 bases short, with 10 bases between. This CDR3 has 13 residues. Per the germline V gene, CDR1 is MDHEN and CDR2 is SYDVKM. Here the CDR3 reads CASSPQWYQPQHF. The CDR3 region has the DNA TGTGCCAGCAGTCCACAGTGGTATCAGCCCCAGCATTTT.

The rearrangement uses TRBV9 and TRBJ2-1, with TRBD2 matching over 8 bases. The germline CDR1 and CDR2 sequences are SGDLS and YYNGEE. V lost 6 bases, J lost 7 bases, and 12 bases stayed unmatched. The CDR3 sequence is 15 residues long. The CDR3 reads CASTPGGGLLNEQFF. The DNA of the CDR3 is TGTGCCAGCACCCCGGGGGGGGGCCTACTAAATGAGCAGTTCTTC.

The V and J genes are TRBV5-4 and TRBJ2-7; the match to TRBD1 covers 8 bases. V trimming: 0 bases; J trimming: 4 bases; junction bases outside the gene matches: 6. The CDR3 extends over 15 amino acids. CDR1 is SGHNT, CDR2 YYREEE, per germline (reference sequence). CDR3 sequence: CASSLGGQGLYEQYF. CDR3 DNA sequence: TGTGCCAGCAGCTTGGGTGGACAGGGACTTTACGAGCAGTACTTC. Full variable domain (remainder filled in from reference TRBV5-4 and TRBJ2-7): ETGVTQSPTHLIKTRGQQVTLRCSSQSGHNTVSWYQQALGQGPQFIFQYYREEENGRGNFPPRFSGLQFPNYSSELNVNALELDDSALYLCASSLGGQGLYEQYFGPGTRLTVT.

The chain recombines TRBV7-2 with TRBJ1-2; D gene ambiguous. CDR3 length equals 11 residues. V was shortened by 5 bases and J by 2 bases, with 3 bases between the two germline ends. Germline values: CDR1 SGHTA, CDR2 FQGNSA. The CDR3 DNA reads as TGTGCCAGCAGCCTGAACTATGGCTACACCTTC. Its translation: CASSLNYGYTF.